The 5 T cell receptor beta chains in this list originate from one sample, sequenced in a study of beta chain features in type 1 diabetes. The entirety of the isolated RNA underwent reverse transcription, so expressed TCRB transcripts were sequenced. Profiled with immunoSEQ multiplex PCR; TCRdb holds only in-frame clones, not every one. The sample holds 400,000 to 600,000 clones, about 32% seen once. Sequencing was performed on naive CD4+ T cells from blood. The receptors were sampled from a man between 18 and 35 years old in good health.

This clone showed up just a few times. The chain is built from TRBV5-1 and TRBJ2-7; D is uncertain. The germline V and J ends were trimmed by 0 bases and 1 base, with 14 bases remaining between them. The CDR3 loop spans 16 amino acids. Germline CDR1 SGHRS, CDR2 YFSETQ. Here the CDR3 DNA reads TGCGCCAGCAGCTTGGGTTACCAGGTAAATTCCTACGAGCAGTACTTC. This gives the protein CASSLGYQVNSYEQYF.

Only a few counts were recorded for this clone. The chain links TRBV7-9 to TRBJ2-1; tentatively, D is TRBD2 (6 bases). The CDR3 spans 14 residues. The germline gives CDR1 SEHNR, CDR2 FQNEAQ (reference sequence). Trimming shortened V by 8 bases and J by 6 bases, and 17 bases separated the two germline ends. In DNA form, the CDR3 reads TGTGCCAGCTCCCCGGGAGCCCAGTTCAATGAGCAGTTCTTC. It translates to CASSPGAQFNEQFF.

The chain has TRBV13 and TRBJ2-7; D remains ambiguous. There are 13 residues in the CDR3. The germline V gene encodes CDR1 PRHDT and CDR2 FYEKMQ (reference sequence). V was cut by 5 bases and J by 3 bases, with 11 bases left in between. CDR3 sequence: CASSPLWNYEQYF. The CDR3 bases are TGTGCCAGCAGCCCCCTGTGGAACTACGAGCAGTACTTC.

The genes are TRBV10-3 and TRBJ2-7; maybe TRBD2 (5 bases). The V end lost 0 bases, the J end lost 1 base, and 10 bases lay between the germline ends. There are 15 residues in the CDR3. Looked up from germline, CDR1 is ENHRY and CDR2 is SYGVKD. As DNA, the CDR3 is TGTGCCATCAGTGAGTCGAAGGACTTATCCTACGAGCAGTACTTC. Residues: CAISESKDLSYEQYF.

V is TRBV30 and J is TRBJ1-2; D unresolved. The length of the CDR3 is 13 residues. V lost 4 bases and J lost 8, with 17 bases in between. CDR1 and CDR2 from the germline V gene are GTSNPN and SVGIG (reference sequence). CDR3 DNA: TGTGCCTGGACCCGTCGGGAGCCTGAGGGCTACACCTTC. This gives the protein CAWTRREPEGYTF.